This T cell receptor beta chain came from a study of blood T cell repertoires in COVID-19. During active infection, Seattle patients enrolled and were then monitored through disease. In germline, CDR1 is SGHRS, CDR2 YFSETQ. Trimming shortened V by 5 bases and J by 7 bases, and 15 bases separated the two germline ends. The CDR3 sequence is 13 residues long. Assay: immunoSEQ multiplex PCR; the TCRdb copy retains only in-frame clones and omits some. The sample holds roughly 460,000 clones, around 90% seen once. The sequence was collected from a young man with COVID-19, enrolled during active disease. Sequencing input: peripheral blood. J is TRBJ1-1 and V is TRBV5-1; D perhaps matches TRBD1 (5 bases). The CDR3 reads CASRNVGGDEAFF. In DNA, the CDR3 is TGCGCCAGCAGAAACGTTGGGGGGGATGAAGCTTTCTTT.